The 8 T cell receptor beta chains presented below share a single source sample, sequenced in a study of cytomegalovirus exposure and HLA in healthy donors. Assay: immunoSEQ multiplex PCR; the TCRdb copy retains only in-frame clones and omits some. Of around 140,000 clones listed, 94% are singletons. The sample consisted of PBMCs. Source of these receptors: a young man in good health and CMV-seropositive.

This chain uses TRBV28 with TRBJ1-5, with TRBD1 matching over 10 bases. The CDR3 spans 16 residues. J gave up 0 bases and V 4 bases, and 3 bases lay outside the gene matches. CDR1 and CDR2 from the germline V gene are MDHEN and SYDVKM. The DNA for the CDR3 is TGTGCCAGCAGTTGGACAGGGGGATATAGCAATCAGCCCCAGCATTTT. Translating it yields CASSWTGGYSNQPQHF.

The chain carries TRBV27 and TRBJ1-1, with a possible D match to TRBD1 (5 bases). The CDR3 has 14 amino acids. V dropped 4 bases and J dropped 1 base, with 10 bases sitting between them. Germline lookup yields CDR1 MNHEY and CDR2 SMNVEV (reference sequence). The CDR3 here is CASSSVGANTEAFF. The DNA of the CDR3 is TGTGCCAGCAGTTCCGTTGGGGCGAACACTGAAGCTTTCTTT.

The V and J genes are TRBV5-1 and TRBJ1-2; weak D call: TRBD1 (5 bases). Per the germline V gene, CDR1 is SGHRS and CDR2 is YFSETQ. This CDR3 spans 14 amino acids. Trimming stripped 0 bases from V and 8 bases from J, with 14 bases between. CDR3 loop: CASSLVGLQAGYTF. The CDR3 DNA reads TGCGCCAGCAGCTTGGTAGGTCTACAGGCGGGCTACACCTTC.

V usage is TRBV4-1 and J usage is TRBJ2-7, with D possibly matching TRBD1 (5 bases). Trimming stripped 1 base from V and 3 bases from J, with 10 bases between. The germline gives CDR1 MGHRA, CDR2 YSYEKL. There are 14 residues in the CDR3. CDR3 sequence reads: CASSQVWGSYEQYF. In DNA form, the CDR3 reads TGCGCCAGCAGCCAAGTGTGGGGCAGCTACGAGCAGTACTTC.

The rearrangement joins TRBV7-2 to TRBJ2-2, with D perhaps matching TRBD2 (5 bases). Germline CDR1 and CDR2: SGHTA and FQGNSA. The CDR3 consists of 15 residues. Trimming shortened V by 5 bases and J by 4 bases, and 14 bases separated the two germline ends. CDR3 nucleotide sequence: TGTGCCAGCAGCCCCTCCGCGAGGGCCACCGGGGAGCTGTTTTTT. Translated, it gives CASSPSARATGELFF.

The gene calls are TRBV5-5 and TRBJ1-1, with D maybe TRBD1 (5 bases). The CDR3 is 18 residues long. With 2 bases removed from V and 4 bases from J, the gap between germline ends came to 24 bases. The V gene's germline CDR1 is SGHKS and CDR2 YYEKEE (reference sequence). CDR3 region: CASSLGINRGGKGTEAFF. The DNA of the CDR3 is TGTGCCAGCAGCTTAGGCATTAATCGGGGGGGAAAAGGCACTGAAGCTTTCTTT.

This clone was seen once. This chain links TRBV19 with TRBJ2-7, with a weak D call TRBD1 (6 bases). This CDR3 region has 14 residues. The V gene lost 5 bases and the J gene lost 0 bases, with 11 bases spanning the gap. The germline V gene encodes CDR1 LNHDA and CDR2 SQIVND (reference sequence). CDR3 in amino acids: CASSQDRTSYEQYF. The CDR3 nucleotides read TGTGCCAGTAGTCAAGACAGGACCTCCTACGAGCAGTACTTC. The full variable domain, rest sourced from reference TRBV19 and TRBJ2-7, is DGGITQSPKYLFRKEGQNVTLSCEQNLNHDAMYWYRQDPGQGLRLIYYSQIVNDFQKGDIAEGYSVSREKKESFPLTVTSAQKNPTAFYLCASSQDRTSYEQYFGPGTRLTVT.

V is TRBV27 and J is TRBJ2-1, with 8 bases fitting TRBD2. The CDR3 consists of 15 residues. Germline CDR1 reads MNHEY; CDR2 reads SMNVEV (reference sequence). With V trimmed by 5 bases and J by 6 bases, 9 bases remained unmatched. As DNA, the CDR3 is TGTGCCAGCAGTGAAGGGGTAGCGGGGTCCAATGAGCAGTTCTTC. This encodes CASSEGVAGSNEQFF.